A selection of T cell receptor beta chains follows, all from one sample in a study of blood T cell repertoires in COVID-19. Repertoires were generated with immunoSEQ multiplex PCR, while TCRdb's copy carries only in-frame clones and drops some. In the table there are roughly 170,000 clones, around 87% of which are singletons. Sample: peripheral blood. These receptors originate from a young woman who had recovered from COVID-19. Both conserved end residues are part of each CDR3.

>TRBV30|TRBJ2-2
CAWISGQRTGELFF
>TRBV24-1|TRBJ2-5
CATSAGTSGAHETQYF
>TRBV5-1|TRBJ2-1
CASIQPGQVGNEQFF
>TRBV27|TRBJ1-6
CASSWGTGGFSPLHF
>TRBV5-1|TRBJ1-2
CASSQPGQDEYGYTF
>TRBV7-2|TRBJ1-5
CASSPKKGQGNQPQHF
>TRBV3-1/TRBV3-2|TRBJ2-3
CASSQEATSGDTQYF
>TRBV10-3|TRBJ2-1
CAISEERTGGAGNEQFF
>TRBV9|TRBJ1-2
CASSSSRGKGGYTF
>TRBV19|TRBJ2-3
CASVARRGFLLMFYTDTQYF
>TRBV7-2|TRBJ1-5
CASSSGVGNQPQHF
>TRBV6-1|TRBJ2-5
CASSEARAILVGETQYF
>TRBV5-1|TRBJ2-3
CASRPSSTDTQYF
>TRBV11-3|TRBJ2-5
CASSSRDRPGETQYF
>TRBV9|TRBJ1-1
CASSVAQGPTEAFF
>TRBV7-2|TRBJ1-1
CASSSQGVGTEAFF
>TRBV19|TRBJ2-3
CASTSGGGADTQYF
>TRBV4-3|TRBJ2-7
CASSRDRGDEQYF
>TRBV28|TRBJ1-2
CASREGAGPVYGYTF
>TRBV9|TRBJ1-2
CASSPTPGPNYGYTF
>TRBV7-9|TRBJ2-1
CASSLALTEAVDEQFF
>TRBV6-2/TRBV6-3|TRBJ2-1
CASSQAGGLDNEQFF
>TRBV5-4|TRBJ2-4
CASSPSGGGSPDIQYF
>TRBV2|TRBJ2-7
CASRSGTGGYYEQYF
>TRBV20-1|TRBJ1-2
CSASISYGYTF